These 20 T cell receptor beta chains were all obtained from the same sample, sequenced in a study of blood T cell repertoires in COVID-19. Clones were sequenced by immunoSEQ multiplex PCR, and TCRdb holds only the in-frame ones, with some missing. Found here are approximately 270,000 clones, 85% to 90% of them singletons; the top ten hold 0.7% to 0.9%. The source material was peripheral blood. Receptors were obtained from a man aged 25 to 40 with acute or convalescent COVID-19.

This clone was seen only a few times. The V call is TRBV5-1, the J call TRBJ1-2, with a tentative D call TRBD1 (6 bases). The V gene lost 3 bases and the J gene lost 0 bases, with 21 bases spanning the gap. CDR3 length: 18 amino acids. Germline V gene data show CDR1 as SGHRS and CDR2 as YFSETQ. The CDR3 is CASSYLTLTGGSNYGYTF. The CDR3 DNA reads as TGCGCCAGCAGCTACCTAACACTGACAGGTGGCTCTAACTATGGCTACACCTTC.

The chain has TRBV30 and TRBJ1-2, with TRBD1 as a possible D gene (6 bases). Trimming left V 5 bases short and J 4 bases short, with 20 bases between. This CDR3 spans 15 amino acids. Germline-derived CDR1 and CDR2 are GTSNPN and SVGIG (reference sequence). CDR3 DNA: TGTGCCTGGGCCGATCAACCAGGGGCTTCCTATGGCTACACCTTC. This translates into CAWADQPGASYGYTF.

V gene TRBV7-8 combines with J gene TRBJ1-4; no clear D gene. V lost 5 bases to trimming and J lost 1 base, with 8 bases between them. The CDR3 is 14 residues long. Germline V gene lookup returns CDR1 SGHVS and CDR2 FQNEAQ. The chain's CDR3 is CASSPHITNEKLFF. Written as DNA, the CDR3 is TGTGCCAGCAGCCCGCACATAACTAATGAAAAACTGTTTTTT.

The rearrangement links TRBV4-2 to TRBJ1-5, with D possibly matching TRBD1 (5 bases). Germline V gene lookup returns CDR1 LGHNA and CDR2 YNFKEQ. Trimming pared 0 bases from V and 3 bases from J, leaving 12 bases between. The CDR3 totals 16 residues. CDR3 sequence (DNA): TGTGCCAGCAGCCAAGATCGGCAGGGAAACAATCAGCCCCAGCATTTT. Its protein is CASSQDRQGNNQPQHF.

This clone was detected only once. The chain links TRBV6-6 to TRBJ2-7; maybe TRBD2 (5 bases). CDR1 is MNHNY and CDR2 is SVGAGI in the germline V gene (reference sequence). The V end was cut by 3 bases, the J end by 2 bases, with 8 bases between. CDR3 length equals 13 residues. The CDR3 DNA reads as TGTGCCAGCAGTTATCGGGGAACCTACGAGCAGTACTTC. This codes for CASSYRGTYEQYF.

The rearrangement links TRBV5-1 to TRBJ1-4, with TRBD1 identical over 8 bases. The CDR3 is 15 residues long. Per the germline V gene, CDR1 is SGHRS and CDR2 is YFSETQ. The V gene end was trimmed by 2 bases and the J gene end by 8 bases; junction bases not matched to a gene: 8. CDR3 in amino acids: CASSFSQGVYEKLFF. The CDR3, as DNA: TGCGCCAGCAGCTTCTCACAGGGGGTGTACGAAAAACTGTTTTTT.

The count of this clone is one. The chain has TRBV28 and TRBJ2-4; no clear D. CDR1 is MDHEN and CDR2 is SYDVKM in the germline V gene. V lost 6 bases and J 0 bases, leaving 12 bases between the germline ends. The CDR3 loop spans 15 amino acids. The CDR3 loop is CASRPGLQAKNIQYF. Written as DNA, the CDR3 is TGTGCCAGCAGGCCTGGGCTGCAAGCCAAAAACATTCAGTACTTC.

The rearrangement links TRBV19 to TRBJ1-5; a possible D gene is TRBD1 (6 bases). The CDR3 sequence is 15 residues long. V was pared by 10 bases and J by 4 bases, with 20 bases between. Germline assignment: CDR1 LNHDA and CDR2 SQIVND (reference sequence). The CDR3 nucleotides read TGTGCCACGAAAGGGCTAACAGGGACAAATCAGCCCCAGCATTTT. Its translation: CATKGLTGTNQPQHF.

This chain joins TRBV19 and TRBJ2-2; weak D call: TRBD1 (6 bases). The V end lost 3 bases, the J end lost 9 bases, and 11 bases lay between the germline ends. The CDR3 extends over 13 amino acids. Germline CDR1 and CDR2: LNHDA and SQIVND (reference sequence). The CDR3 spells CASSIQGSRELFF. CDR3 DNA: TGTGCCAGTAGTATCCAGGGGAGCAGGGAGCTGTTTTTT.

The chain has TRBV29-1 and TRBJ2-3, with 8 positions matching TRBD2. In germline, CDR1 is SQVTM, CDR2 ANQGSEA. V dropped 6 bases and J dropped 4; count of bases not matched to a gene: 3. The CDR3 has 12 residues. CDR3 amino acids: CSVGRASDTQYF. Written as DNA, the CDR3 is TGCAGCGTCGGGAGGGCCTCAGATACGCAGTATTTT.

The J gene is TRBJ2-3, the V gene TRBV28; TRBD2 matches 9 bases. Germline V lookup: CDR1 MDHEN, CDR2 SYDVKM. CDR3 length equals 15 residues. V lost 8 bases and J lost 7; bases outside the gene matches: 13. The CDR3 sequence is CASVASGTIYHTQYF. The CDR3 DNA is TGTGCCAGCGTCGCTAGCGGGACCATTTATCATACGCAGTATTTT.

The V and J genes are TRBV25-1 and TRBJ1-2; TRBD1 might be the D (6 bases). Germline-derived CDR1 and CDR2 are MGHDK and SYGVNS. The CDR3 runs 12 residues. V dropped 6 bases and J dropped 4 bases, with 9 bases sitting between them. CDR3 bases: TGTGCCAGCAGGGTGGGGGCCTATGGCTACACCTTC. Translating it yields CASRVGAYGYTF.

V is TRBV2 and J is TRBJ1-4; 10 bases are a match to TRBD1. Germline trimming cut 5 bases from V and 7 bases from J; bases unmatched to any gene: 7. The CDR3 covers 15 residues. CDR1 SNHLY and CDR2 FYNNEI come from the germline V gene. CDR3 nucleotide sequence: TGTGCCAGCAGTAACAACGGACAGGGGGGTGAAAAACTGTTTTTT. Residues: CASSNNGQGGEKLFF.

The genes are TRBV5-1 and TRBJ2-1; 10 bases line up with TRBD2. Germline loops: CDR1 SGHRS, CDR2 YFSETQ. CDR3 length equals 17 residues. V shed 0 bases, J shed 6 bases, and the junction held 9 bases outside the gene matches. The CDR3 spells CASSLVIAGGSRNEQFF. CDR3 DNA sequence: TGCGCCAGCAGCTTGGTTATAGCGGGAGGTTCGCGCAATGAGCAGTTCTTC.

This sequence joins TRBV7-3 and TRBJ2-1; 14 bases are a match to TRBD2. The germline V gene encodes CDR1 SGHTA and CDR2 FQGTGA. This CDR3 is 16 amino acids long. Germline trimming cut 5 bases from V and 7 bases from J; bases unmatched to any gene: 7. The CDR3 loop is CASSPGLAGARNEQFF. Here the CDR3 DNA reads TGTGCCAGCAGCCCGGGACTAGCGGGGGCCAGGAATGAGCAGTTCTTC.

This chain links TRBV5-6 with TRBJ1-5, with a weak D call TRBD1 (5 bases). The CDR3 contains 14 residues. The V end lost 0 bases, the J end lost 6 bases, and 10 bases lay between the germline ends. Germline V CDR1 and CDR2: SGHDT, YYEEEE. The CDR3 nucleotides are TGTGCCAGCAGCTTGGGACAGTCCGGTCAGCCCCAGCATTTT. Its translation: CASSLGQSGQPQHF. The full variable domain, completed using reference TRBV5-6 and TRBJ1-5, is DAGVTQSPTHLIKTRGQQVTLRCSPKSGHDTVSWYQQALGQGPQFIFQYYEEEERQRGNFPDRFSGHQFPNYSSELNVNALLLGDSALYLCASSLGQSGQPQHFGDGTRLSIL.

The chain employs TRBV12-5 and TRBJ1-6; D gene unclear. This CDR3 spans 17 amino acids. The ends were cut back, 1 base at V and 0 bases at J, with 10 bases in the middle. Germline V gives CDR1 LGHNT, CDR2 FRNRAP. The CDR3 loop reads CASGLAPEVSYNSPLHF. Here the CDR3 DNA reads TGTGCTAGTGGTTTGGCCCCAGAGGTCTCCTATAATTCACCCCTCCACTTT.

The V and J genes are TRBV2 and TRBJ1-6; D may be TRBD1 (6 bases). The V gene's germline CDR1 is SNHLY and CDR2 FYNNEI. The V end lost 4 bases, the J end lost 10 bases, and 14 bases lay between the germline ends. The length of the CDR3 is 14 residues. In nucleotides, the CDR3 is TGTGCCAGCAGTGCACGAGAGGGGGTCTCACCCCTCCACTTT. Its translation: CASSAREGVSPLHF. The whole variable domain, filled in from reference TRBV2 and TRBJ1-6, reads EPEVTQTPSHQVTQMGQEVILRCVPISNHLYFYWYRQILGQKVEFLVSFYNNEISEKSEIFDDQFSVERPDGSNFTLKIRSTKLEDSAMYFCASSAREGVSPLHFGNGTRLTVT.

This clone was seen just once. The V call is TRBV28, the J call TRBJ1-2; 9 bases are a match to TRBD1. Trimming removed 7 bases from V and 4 bases from J; junction bases left unmatched: 13. This CDR3 is built from 16 residues. Per germline, CDR1 MDHEN and CDR2 SYDVKM. As DNA, the CDR3 is TGTGCCAGCAACAGCCCTGGGGGACAGGGCCTCTATGGCTACACCTTC. Translated, it gives CASNSPGGQGLYGYTF.

The V call is TRBV9, the J call TRBJ1-3, with TRBD1 as a possible D gene (6 bases). This CDR3 spans 13 amino acids. Deletions cut 8 bases from V and 0 bases from J, with 9 bases between. The germline V gene has CDR1 SGDLS and CDR2 YYNGEE. The CDR3 sequence is CASGGGSGNTIYF. The CDR3 DNA follows: TGTGCCAGTGGGGGCGGCTCTGGAAACACCATATATTTT.